The 31 T cell receptor beta chains presented below share a single source sample, sequenced in a study of blood T cell repertoires in COVID-19. TCRdb keeps only in-frame clones here, not all; method: immunoSEQ multiplex PCR. The sample lists about 150,000 clones; roughly 80% were seen once. The specimen sequenced was peripheral blood. All receptors come from an older man with acute or convalescent COVID-19.

This chain connects TRBV6-5 to TRBJ1-4; 7 nucleotides agree with TRBD1. The CDR3 extends over 13 amino acids. With 11 bases clipped from V and 0 bases from J, the junction kept 3 bases outside the gene matches. Germline V lookup: CDR1 MNHEY, CDR2 SVGAGI. In DNA form, the CDR3 reads TGTGCCGCTCAGGGGGCAACTAATGAAAAACTGTTTTTT. This sequence encodes CAAQGATNEKLFF.

Concerning this clone itself: A read error may produce the germline difference seen at one junction end. The chain has TRBV2 and TRBJ1-1; D is unresolved. The CDR3 length is 14 residues. The V gene's germline CDR1 is SNHLY and CDR2 FYNNEI. Here the CDR3 DNA reads TGTGCCAGCAGCGAAGAACACCTGAACACTGAAGCTTTCTTT. Translating it yields CASSEEHLNTEAFF.

The genes are TRBV6-5 and TRBJ2-1, with a possible D match to TRBD1 (6 bases). This CDR3 is built from 12 residues. Germline loops: CDR1 MNHEY, CDR2 SVGAGI. V lost 6 bases and J 3 bases, leaving 6 bases between the germline ends. The CDR3 spells CASRDSYNEQFF. Written as DNA, the CDR3 is TGTGCCAGCAGGGACAGCTACAATGAGCAGTTCTTC.

CDR3 in amino acids: CASSLSVFSGNTIYF. For the CDR3, the DNA is TGTGCCAGCAGTTTATCAGTGTTCTCTGGAAACACCATATATTTT. The rearrangement links TRBV6-5 to TRBJ1-3; D ambiguous. The V and J ends lost 4 bases and 0 bases respectively, with 10 bases between them. Germline V gives CDR1 MNHEY, CDR2 SVGAGI. This CDR3 has 15 amino acids.

The chain combines TRBV7-8 with TRBJ1-2, with D hard to call. Per the germline V gene, CDR1 is SGHVS and CDR2 is FQNEAQ. This CDR3 contains 13 residues. Trimming pared 5 bases from V and 8 bases from J, leaving 15 bases between. In nucleotides, the CDR3 is TGTGCCAGCAGCCCGAGCCTCGATATAGGCTACACCTTC. It yields the protein CASSPSLDIGYTF.

The V call is TRBV18, the J call TRBJ1-5; the D gene is possibly TRBD1 (5 bases). The V end was cut by 5 bases, the J end by 5 bases, with 10 bases between. The CDR3 is 13 amino acids. Germline CDR1 is KGHSH and CDR2 is LQKENI. CDR3 DNA: TGTGCCAGCTCATTAGGCAGGGATCAGCCCCAGCATTTT. Its protein is CASSLGRDQPQHF.

The CDR3 coding sequence is TGTGCCAGCAGGGTTCAGGGAGGCTATGGCTACACCTTC. Residues: CASRVQGGYGYTF. The rearrangement links TRBV12-3 or TRBV12-4 to TRBJ1-2, with TRBD1 as a possible D gene (5 bases). This CDR3 is 13 amino acids long. V lost 6 bases and J 4 bases, leaving 12 bases between the germline ends.

This chain uses TRBV3-1 (or the pseudogene TRBV3-2) with TRBJ2-5; TRBD1 matches at 9 bases. Trimming at V came to 3 bases and at J to 5 bases, leaving 4 bases not matched to a gene. The CDR3 totals 14 residues. The germline V gene has CDR1 LGHDT and CDR2 YNNKEL (reference sequence). CDR3 region: CASSHGTGLETQYF. CDR3 DNA: TGTGCCAGCAGCCATGGGACAGGGCTGGAGACCCAGTACTTC.

The chain recombines TRBV4-3 with TRBJ1-6; D possibly corresponds to TRBD1 (5 bases). The CDR3 consists of 16 residues. CDR1 and CDR2 from the germline V gene are LGHNA and YSLEER. Trimming removed 2 bases at V and 6 bases at J, with 14 bases between. CDR3 nucleotide sequence: TGCGCCAGCAGCCAAACCACGACAGACCGTAATTCACCCCTCCACTTT. It is translated as CASSQTTTDRNSPLHF.

The chain recombines TRBV11-3 with TRBJ1-1; D not resolved. V was trimmed by 5 bases and J by 0 bases, leaving 19 bases between them. This CDR3 is 17 amino acids long. The germline V gene encodes CDR1 SGHNT and CDR2 YENEEA. The CDR3 is CASSPPTPGVMNTEAFF. DNA for the CDR3: TGTGCCAGCAGCCCACCGACGCCCGGGGTGATGAACACTGAAGCTTTCTTT.

The gene calls are TRBV6-5 and TRBJ2-7; 7 nucleotides align to TRBD2. The CDR3 is 16 residues long. CDR1 and CDR2 from the germline V gene are MNHEY and SVGAGI. V lost 0 bases, J lost 3 bases, and 8 bases stayed unmatched. CDR3 sequence (DNA): TGTGCCAGCAGTTACTCATGGCAGGGAGGGCTCTACGAGCAGTACTTC. It codes for CASSYSWQGGLYEQYF.

This clone came up a few times. The chain combines TRBV2 with TRBJ2-3; the D gene is possibly TRBD1 (6 bases). V was clipped by 3 bases and J by 5 bases, with 12 bases between them. This CDR3 is 14 amino acids long. Germline CDR1 reads SNHLY; CDR2 reads FYNNEI. CDR3 in DNA: TGTGCCAGCAGTGATCGAGGGGGAAGAGATACGCAGTATTTT. This gives the protein CASSDRGGRDTQYF.

This sequence joins TRBV5-4 and TRBJ2-5, with 10 positions matching TRBD2. This CDR3 is 13 amino acids long. V was pared by 5 bases and J by 6 bases, with 4 bases of the junction left unmatched. Germline CDR1 SGHNT, CDR2 YYREEE (reference sequence). The chain's CDR3 is CASRLAGAKTQYF. The DNA for the CDR3 is TGTGCCAGCAGGCTAGCGGGGGCAAAGACCCAGTACTTC.

The chain carries TRBV29-1 and TRBJ1-5, with 9 bases matching TRBD1. Unmatched junction bases numbered 4, after V lost 5 bases and J lost 5 bases. Germline values: CDR1 SQVTM, CDR2 ANQGSEA. The CDR3 extends over 13 amino acids. The CDR3: CSVRQGDDQPQHF. DNA of the CDR3: TGCAGCGTTAGACAGGGGGATGATCAGCCCCAGCATTTT.

The V call is TRBV21-1, the J call TRBJ2-2; the table gives TRBD1 as D, unverified against the DNA. TRBV21-1 is annotated as a pseudogene. This CDR3 has 17 residues. CDR3 protein: CASSAHGDRVNTGELFF. The CDR3, as DNA: TGTGCCAGCAGCGCACATGGGGACAGGGTGAACACCGGGGAGCTGTTTTTT.

The chain carries TRBV7-8 and TRBJ1-2, with D maybe TRBD1 (6 bases). The V gene lost 1 base and the J gene lost 5 bases, with 11 bases spanning the gap. The CDR3 is made up of 14 amino acids. Germline V gene sequence: CDR1 SGHVS, CDR2 FQNEAQ. CDR3 in DNA: TGTGCCAGCAGCTTAGGATGGGGGCAGTATGGCTACACCTTC. Residues: CASSLGWGQYGYTF.

The rearrangement uses TRBV6-1 and TRBJ2-7, with a weak D call TRBD2 (5 bases). Germline V gene data show CDR1 as MNHNS and CDR2 as SASEGT. The germline V and J ends were trimmed by 3 bases and 1 base, with 19 bases remaining between them. CDR3 size: 17 residues. The CDR3 coding sequence is TGTGCCAGCAGTGACCAGGACGGGAAAGATTTTTCCTACGAGCAGTACTTC. This translates into CASSDQDGKDFSYEQYF.

The chain combines TRBV28 with TRBJ1-2; D is unclear. CDR3 size: 13 residues. Per the germline V gene, CDR1 is MDHEN and CDR2 is SYDVKM. Trimming took 6 bases from V and 2 from J, leaving 10 bases between them. DNA for the CDR3: TGTGCCAGCAGATCCGACGGGAACTATGGCTACACCTTC. Amino acid sequence: CASRSDGNYGYTF.

V gene TRBV10-1 combines with J gene TRBJ1-2; maybe TRBD1 (5 bases). The CDR3 loop spans 11 amino acids. Germline V gives CDR1 WNHNN, CDR2 SYGVQD (reference sequence). The V gene lost 3 bases and the J gene lost 8 bases, with 7 bases spanning the gap. CDR3 region: CASSDQGGYTF. The CDR3 bases are TGCGCCAGCAGTGATCAGGGCGGCTACACCTTC.

This clone was observed a handful of times. V and J are TRBV14 and TRBJ2-1; D gene uncertain. CDR1 is SGHDN, CDR2 FVKESK, per germline. V was clipped by 4 bases and J by 1 base, with 14 bases between them. The CDR3 is made up of 16 amino acids. The CDR3, as DNA: TGTGCCAGCAGCCGAGCCTTCGAGGTATCCTACAATGAGCAGTTCTTC. This codes for CASSRAFEVSYNEQFF.

This clone was detected a few times. V gene TRBV24-1 combines with J gene TRBJ2-2, with TRBD2 identical over 7 bases. Unmatched junction bases numbered 10, after V lost 4 bases and J lost 6 bases. The CDR3 has 16 residues. The germline V gene encodes CDR1 KGHDR and CDR2 SFDVKD. This CDR3 reads CATSDPGRGEAGELFF. The DNA of the CDR3 is TGTGCCACCAGTGACCCCGGTCGGGGGGAGGCCGGGGAGCTGTTTTTT.

DNA for the CDR3: TGTGCCAGCAGTTTAGGGGGGACAGGGAGGTCCACCTTC. Encoded protein: CASSLGGTGRSTF. The J gene is TRBJ1-2, the V gene TRBV12-3 or TRBV12-4; TRBD1 agrees at 9 bases. The CDR3 runs 13 residues. Trimming at V came to 1 base and at J to 13 bases, leaving 7 bases not matched to a gene.

The chain couples TRBV5-5 to TRBJ1-5; no clear D gene. The CDR3 consists of 14 residues. Germline assignment: CDR1 SGHKS and CDR2 YYEKEE (reference sequence). V lost 0 bases and J lost 6, with 10 bases in between. The CDR3 loop is CASSLGRSLQPQHF. The CDR3 nucleotides read TGTGCCAGCAGCTTGGGGCGGTCACTTCAGCCCCAGCATTTT.

Details on this clone: An end of the junction does not agree with germline; a read error may underlie this. V and J are TRBV3-1 (or the pseudogene TRBV3-2) and TRBJ2-5, with 9 bases fitting TRBD1. The CDR3 length is 15 residues. Germline V lookup: CDR1 LGHDT, CDR2 YNNKEL (reference sequence). The CDR3 coding sequence is TGTGCCAGCAGCCAAGACCCCGGGACAGGGTACTTTTGGCACTTC. It yields the protein CASSQDPGTGYFWHF.

The V and J genes are TRBV5-1 and TRBJ2-5; TRBD1 aligns across 8 bases. The germline gives CDR1 SGHRS, CDR2 YFSETQ. The CDR3 is made up of 15 amino acids. V lost 4 bases to trimming and J lost 4 bases; unmatched junction nucleotides: 9. The CDR3 sequence: CASSNSRGRGETQYF. The CDR3 DNA sequence: TGCGCCAGCAGCAACTCCAGGGGGCGAGGAGAGACCCAGTACTTC.

CDR3 region: CASSQGAMLHEQYF. The CDR3 DNA reads TGCGCCAGCAGCCAAGGGGCAATGCTCCACGAGCAGTACTTC. The V call is TRBV10-2, the J call TRBJ2-7, with a tentative D call TRBD1 (5 bases). V lost 6 bases, J lost 5 bases, and 17 bases lay in between. The CDR3 covers 14 residues. Germline lookup yields CDR1 WSHSY and CDR2 SAAADI.

The rearrangement links TRBV12-5 to TRBJ2-2; 7 nucleotides align to TRBD2. Losses at the gene ends were 6 bases for V and 4 bases for J; bases not matched to a gene: 8. The CDR3 has 15 residues. CDR1 and CDR2 (germline): LGHNT, FRNRAP. CDR3 region: CASGRPGGITGELFF. The CDR3, as DNA: TGTGCTAGTGGGCGACCCGGGGGGATCACCGGGGAGCTGTTTTTT. The full variable domain, in which reference TRBV12-5 and TRBJ2-2 provide the parts outside the CDR3, is DARVTQTPRHKVTEMGQEVTMRCQPILGHNTVFWYRQTMMQGLELLAYFRNRAPLDDSGMPKDRFSAEMPDATLATLKIQPSEPRDSAVYFCASGRPGGITGELFFGEGSRLTVL.

This clone showed up just once. The chain combines TRBV28 with TRBJ2-3; a weak D match, TRBD1 (5 bases). Germline-derived CDR1 and CDR2 are MDHEN and SYDVKM. This CDR3 has 16 residues. The V end was cut by 0 bases, the J end by 7 bases, with 17 bases between. The CDR3 here is CASSLWGQNLVNTQYF. The CDR3 nucleotides read TGTGCCAGCAGTTTATGGGGGCAAAACCTGGTAAATACGCAGTATTTT.

There are a few counts of this clone. The V gene is TRBV10-3, the J gene TRBJ2-7; maybe TRBD2 (5 bases). Between the trimmed V and J ends, which lost 2 bases and 7 bases, there was a span of 18 bases. In germline, CDR1 is ENHRY, CDR2 SYGVKD. The CDR3 is 15 residues long. This CDR3 is CAISEAGIKLGEQYV. The DNA for the CDR3 is TGTGCCATCAGTGAGGCCGGGATCAAGTTGGGTGAGCAGTACGTC.

This rearrangement joins TRBV12-3 or TRBV12-4 to TRBJ2-1, with D perhaps matching TRBD2 (5 bases). The germline V and J ends were trimmed by 3 bases and 3 bases, with 6 bases remaining between them. The CDR3 loop spans 13 amino acids. The CDR3 coding sequence is TGTGCCAGCAGTTTGACTAACTACAATGAGCAGTTCTTC. Protein sequence: CASSLTNYNEQFF.

The chain recombines TRBV28 with TRBJ1-1; D unresolved. Per the germline V gene, CDR1 is MDHEN and CDR2 is SYDVKM. Trimming stripped 4 bases from V and 0 bases from J, with 9 bases between. The length of the CDR3 is 14 residues. The CDR3 bases are TGTGCCAGCAGTTCCAAGCCCATGAACACTGAAGCTTTCTTT. Protein product: CASSSKPMNTEAFF.